This T cell receptor (beta chain) was identified during a study of blood T cell repertoires in COVID-19 (dated by TCRdb to 2018 to 2021). In the study overall: The collaborator samples originated in the United States, Italy and Spain and spanned the acute and convalescent phases of COVID-19. The material from the prospective study consisted of cDNA or gDNA derived from T cells, B-cell-depleted T cells, or PBMCs. Deeply sampled blood TCRbeta repertoires from subjects exposed to, actively infected with, or recovered from COVID-19 were included in the dataset. A freely available public database, intended as a resource for researchers studying the immune response to SARS-CoV-2, is where the repertoires were released. Samples were obtained from the ongoing ImmuneRACE study (first 160 participants) and from 1,254 subjects provided by 6 global collaborators. Nearly every sample came with metadata listing a de-identified subject ID, COVID-19 status, age in years and sex. HLA class I and class II types, where available, came from metadata supplied by the sample provider rather than from assay-based typing.

Each collaborating institution followed its own protocols to collect whole blood in K2EDTA tubes. For TCRbeta analysis, collaborators shipped samples in one of three forms: frozen whole blood, isolated PBMCs, or DNA extracted from either of those sample types. The CDR3 measures 13 amino acids from cysteine to phenylalanine. Only the CDR3 DNA stays, 39 bases, in frame from base 1. As encoded in the germline V gene, CDR1 is SGHTA while CDR2 is FQGTGA. Unmatched junction bases come to 3, with V trimmed by 4 bases and J by 6 bases. The immunoSEQ Assay, a bias-controlled multiplex PCR, was used to amplify TCRbeta CDR3 regions from genomic DNA. As for the original processing: Within the assay, amplification of reference gene primers was used to estimate how many nucleated cells each sample contained. To quantify the absolute abundance of each unique TCRbeta CDR3 rearrangement, sequence reads were collapsed and filtered. For each sample, productive Simpson clonality was calculated by taking the square root of Simpson's diversity index across productive rearrangements. TCRdb stores this immuneACCESS table with in-frame sequences only. Part of the clones is absent; in the studies checked, under half of the shortfall reflects unresolved V genes, and no reason is known for the rest. V, J and clone size are taken as reported in that table, and D and trimming were inferred from the DNA itself. This sample gives some 150,000 clones in total; 70% to 80% of them show up just once. 9% of the sample is held by the ten biggest clonotypes.

Overall study results and their limits: How much clinical and demographic metadata was included differed by source and by participant, and the metadata was provided uncurated.

A word on this clone: The clone's antigen remains unknown. No much larger clone exists at a distance of one base, and base qualities are not known.

What was sequenced was peripheral blood. The clonotype was recovered from a woman aged 50 to 65 with active or convalescent COVID-19. The chain couples TRBV7-3 to TRBJ1-1; 9 bases in the junction line up with TRBD1. The sequenced DNA is TGTGCCAGCAGCTCCAGGACAGGGGCTGAAGCTTTCTTT. Translated, this is CASSSRTGAEAFF.